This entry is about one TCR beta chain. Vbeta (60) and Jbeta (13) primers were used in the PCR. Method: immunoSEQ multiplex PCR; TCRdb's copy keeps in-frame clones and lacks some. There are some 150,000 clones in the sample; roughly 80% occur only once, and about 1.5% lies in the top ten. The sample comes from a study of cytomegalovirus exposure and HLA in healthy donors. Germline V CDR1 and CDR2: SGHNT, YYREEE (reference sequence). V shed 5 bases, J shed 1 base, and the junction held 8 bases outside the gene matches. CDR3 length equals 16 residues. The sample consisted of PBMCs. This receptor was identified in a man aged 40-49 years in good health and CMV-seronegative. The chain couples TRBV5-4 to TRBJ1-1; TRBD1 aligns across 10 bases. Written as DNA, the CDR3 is TGTGCCAGCAGGTTGAGGACAGGGGGAGAGAACACTGAAGCTTTCTTT. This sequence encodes CASRLRTGGENTEAFF.